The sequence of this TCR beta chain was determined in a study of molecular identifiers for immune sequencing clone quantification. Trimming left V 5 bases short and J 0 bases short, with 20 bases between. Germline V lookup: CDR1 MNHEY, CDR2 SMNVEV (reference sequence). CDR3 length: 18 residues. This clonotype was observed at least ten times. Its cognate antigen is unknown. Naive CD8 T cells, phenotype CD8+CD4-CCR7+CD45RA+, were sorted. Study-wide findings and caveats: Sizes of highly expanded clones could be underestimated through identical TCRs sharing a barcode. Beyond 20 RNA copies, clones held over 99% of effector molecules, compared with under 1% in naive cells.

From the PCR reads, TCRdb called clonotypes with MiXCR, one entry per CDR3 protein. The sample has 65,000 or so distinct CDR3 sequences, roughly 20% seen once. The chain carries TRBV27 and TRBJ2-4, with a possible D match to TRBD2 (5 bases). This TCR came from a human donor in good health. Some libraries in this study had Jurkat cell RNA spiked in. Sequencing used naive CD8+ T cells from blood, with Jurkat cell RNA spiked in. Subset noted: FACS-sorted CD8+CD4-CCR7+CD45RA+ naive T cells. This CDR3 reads CASSPKDWWVPAKNIQYF. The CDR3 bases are TGTGCCAGCAGTCCCAAGGACTGGTGGGTACCAGCCAAAAACATTCAGTACTTC.